One and the same sample provided the 14 T cell receptor beta chains below, sequenced in a study of CD8 T cells in ankylosing spondylitis. From the 5' RACE reads, TCRdb called clonotypes with MiXCR, one entry per CDR3 protein. The sample contains a few hundred thousand distinct CDR3 sequences, more than 15% of which appear only once. Sequencing used blood, either unsorted or a sorted T cell fraction (not recorded which). Receptors were obtained from a male donor with ankylosing spondylitis or in good health (not recorded which).

This clonotype was observed a handful of times. The chain carries TRBV10-1 and TRBJ2-3; TRBD1 matches at 8 bases. V dropped 0 bases and J dropped 6; count of bases not matched to a gene: 2. The CDR3 totals 14 residues. Germline V gene data show CDR1 as WNHNN and CDR2 as SYGVQD (reference sequence). The CDR3 here is CASSESGQADTQYF. The CDR3 DNA sequence: TGCGCCAGCAGTGAGTCGGGACAGGCCGATACGCAGTATTTT.

The rearrangement uses TRBV29-1 and TRBJ2-2; D remains unclear. Germline V gene lookup returns CDR1 SQVTM and CDR2 ANQGSEA. CDR3 length: 13 amino acids. Trimming stripped 4 bases from V and 0 bases from J, with 6 bases between. Written as DNA, the CDR3 is TGCAGCGTTGTTAAAGCGAACACCGGGGAGCTGTTTTTT. It encodes CSVVKANTGELFF.

This clonotype was detected only a few times. This chain uses TRBV7-9 with TRBJ1-2; TRBD1 aligns across 10 bases. The trim removed 8 bases at V and 5 bases at J, leaving 8 bases unmatched. CDR3 length equals 14 residues. Looked up from germline, CDR1 is SEHNR and CDR2 is FQNEAQ (reference sequence). The CDR3 loop is CASVPPGQGYGYTF. The CDR3 DNA follows: TGTGCCAGCGTGCCCCCGGGACAGGGGTATGGCTACACCTTC.

The chain combines TRBV12-3 or TRBV12-4 with TRBJ2-3, with unresolved D. CDR3 length equals 17 residues. Trimming stripped 5 bases from V and 1 base from J, with 19 bases between. DNA for the CDR3: TGTGCCAGCAGTCCTTGGGGTGGGCCGGTGGGCACAGATACGCAGTATTTT. It codes for CASSPWGGPVGTDTQYF.

This rearrangement joins TRBV7-9 to TRBJ2-5, with D possibly matching TRBD1 (6 bases). In germline, CDR1 is SEHNR, CDR2 FQNEAQ (reference sequence). CDR3 length: 12 residues. Between the trimmed V and J ends, which lost 9 bases and 4 bases, there was a span of 12 bases. CDR3 region: CASTGMGETQYF. The CDR3 DNA reads as TGTGCCAGTACAGGGATGGGAGAGACCCAGTACTTC.

As regards this clonotype: A read error may explain this, as a much larger clone is one base away. This chain uses TRBV29-1 with TRBJ2-1, with TRBD2 identical over 7 bases. Germline loops: CDR1 SQVTM, CDR2 ANQGSEA. Germline trimming cut 7 bases from V and 6 bases from J; bases unmatched to any gene: 0. The CDR3 is 10 amino acids. The CDR3 region has the DNA TGCAGCGGGGGGGGCAATGAGCAGTTCTTC. It is translated as CSGGGNEQFF.

In nucleotides, the CDR3 is TGTGCCAGCAGCTTATACCCTAGCGGAGACGAAGAGACCCAGTACTTC. Translated: CASSLYPSGDEETQYF. The V gene is TRBV7-6, the J gene TRBJ2-5; 7 bases are a match to TRBD2. CDR1 and CDR2 (germline): SGHVS, FNYEAQ. Trimming removed 2 bases from V and 3 bases from J; junction bases left unmatched: 9. This CDR3 spans 16 amino acids.

The sample holds a few counts of this clonotype. V is TRBV12-3 or TRBV12-4 and J is TRBJ2-2, with D unresolved. CDR3 length: 12 residues. Trimming left V 7 bases short and J 6 bases short, with 9 bases between. CDR3 protein: CASTVLPGELFF. Here the CDR3 DNA reads TGTGCCAGCACAGTTTTGCCCGGGGAGCTGTTTTTT.

The chain couples TRBV7-6 to TRBJ2-3; TRBD2 matches at 8 bases. There are 15 residues in the CDR3. V lost 3 bases, J lost 4 bases, and 6 bases stayed unmatched. From germline, CDR1 is SGHVS and CDR2 FNYEAQ. The CDR3 loop is CASSFGGGMADTQYF. The CDR3 region has the DNA TGTGCCAGCAGCTTCGGGGGGGGCATGGCAGATACGCAGTATTTT.

V and J are TRBV4-1 and TRBJ2-7; D might be TRBD1 (6 bases). The CDR3 totals 15 residues. CDR1 MGHRA and CDR2 YSYEKL come from the germline V gene. Trimming shortened V by 1 base and J by 3 bases, and 13 bases separated the two germline ends. CDR3 sequence reads: CASSQVTGQIYEQYF. The CDR3 bases are TGCGCCAGCAGCCAAGTCACCGGACAGATCTACGAGCAGTACTTC.

V is TRBV15 and J is TRBJ2-3; D is unclear. In germline, CDR1 is LNHNV, CDR2 YYDKDF (reference sequence). This CDR3 has 13 amino acids. Trimming shortened V by 0 bases and J by 4 bases, and 5 bases separated the two germline ends. This CDR3 is CATSREVADTQYF. The DNA of the CDR3 is TGTGCCACCAGCAGAGAGGTAGCAGATACGCAGTATTTT.

This chain connects TRBV25-1 to TRBJ2-5; 8 positions agree with TRBD1. Trimming cost V 3 bases and J 1 base; bases outside gene matches: 7. CDR1 is MGHDK, CDR2 SYGVNS, per germline. The length of the CDR3 is 16 residues. The DNA for the CDR3 is TGTGCCAGCAGTGACCAGGACAGGGTACTCCAAGAGACCCAGTACTTC. Its protein is CASSDQDRVLQETQYF.

In its sample, this clonotype was seen many times. The chain is built from TRBV9 and TRBJ2-7, with D possibly matching TRBD2 (6 bases). This CDR3 is built from 16 residues. The V end lost 0 bases, the J end lost 6 bases, and 19 bases lay between the germline ends. CDR1 is SGDLS, CDR2 YYNGEE, per germline. CDR3 coding DNA: TGTGCCAGCAGCGTAGCTGGGCTAGCGAGTCTGCGCGAGCAGTACTTC. Translating gives CASSVAGLASLREQYF. The full variable domain, completed using reference TRBV9 and TRBJ2-7, is DSGVTQTPKHLITATGQRVTLRCSPRSGDLSVYWYQQSLDQGLQFLIQYYNGEERAKGNILERFSAQQFPDLHSELNLSSLELGDSALYFCASSVAGLASLREQYFGPGTRLTVT.

This clonotype came up a few times. The V call is TRBV9, the J call TRBJ2-1; 9 bases fit TRBD2. With V trimmed by 4 bases and J by 8 bases, 10 bases remained unmatched. Germline loops: CDR1 SGDLS, CDR2 YYNGEE. There are 15 residues in the CDR3. CDR3 in DNA: TGTGCCAGCAGCCCACCCGCGGGAGGGCCCTATGAGCAGTTCTTC. This sequence encodes CASSPPAGGPYEQFF.